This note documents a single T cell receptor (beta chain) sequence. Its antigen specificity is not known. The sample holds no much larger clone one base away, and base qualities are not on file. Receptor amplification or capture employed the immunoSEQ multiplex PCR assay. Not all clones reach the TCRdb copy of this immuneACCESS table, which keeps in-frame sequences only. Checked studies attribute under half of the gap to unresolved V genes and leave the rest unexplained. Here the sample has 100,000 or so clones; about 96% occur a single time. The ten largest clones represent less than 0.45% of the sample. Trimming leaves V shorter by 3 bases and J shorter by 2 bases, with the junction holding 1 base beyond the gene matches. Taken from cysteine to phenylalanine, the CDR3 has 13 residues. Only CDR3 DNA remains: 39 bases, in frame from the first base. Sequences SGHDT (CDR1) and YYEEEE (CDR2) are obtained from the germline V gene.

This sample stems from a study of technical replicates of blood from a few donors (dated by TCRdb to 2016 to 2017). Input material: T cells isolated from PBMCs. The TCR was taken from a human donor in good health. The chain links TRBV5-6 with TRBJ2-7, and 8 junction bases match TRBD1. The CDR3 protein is CASSWDRTYEQYF. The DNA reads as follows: TGTGCCAGCAGCTGGGACAGGACCTACGAGCAGTACTTC. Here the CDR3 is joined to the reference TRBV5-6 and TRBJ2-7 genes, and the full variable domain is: DAGVTQSPTHLIKTRGQQVTLRCSPKSGHDTVSWYQQALGQGPQFIFQYYEEEERQRGNFPDRFSGHQFPNYSSELNVNALLLGDSALYLCASSWDRTYEQYFGPGTRLTVT.